This T cell receptor beta chain is from a study of CD8 T cells in ankylosing spondylitis. There are many counts of this clonotype. Its matching antigen is unknown. The V end lost 7 bases, the J end lost 0 bases, and 15 bases lay between the germline ends. The germline V gene encodes CDR1 SGHRS and CDR2 YFSETQ. The CDR3 is 15 residues long. Researchers built TCR beta libraries using quantitative 5'-RACE with molecular barcodes. TCRdb processed the 5' RACE reads anew with MiXCR; each CDR3 protein has one entry. The profile covers 150,000 to 200,000 distinct CDR3 sequences, with 10% to 15% appearing a single time and approximately 10% taken by the ten largest. General study findings and limits: The study identified a TCR beta motif of under ten highly homologous variants that appeared characteristic of ankylosing spondylitis blood. Disease-linked clones reportedly showed significant enrichment in matched ankylosing spondylitis synovial fluid.

This chain links TRBV5-1 with TRBJ2-3; D may be TRBD1 or TRBD2 (6 bases each). Input material: blood, either unsorted or a sorted T cell fraction (not recorded which). The receptor was derived from a female donor with ankylosing spondylitis or in good health (not recorded which). The CDR3 region is CASRTASVSTDTQYF. The CDR3, as DNA: TGCGCCAGCCGGACAGCTAGCGTCAGCACAGATACGCAGTATTTT.